This T cell receptor beta chain was sequenced during a study of blood T cell repertoires in COVID-19. Study overall: Spain, Italy and the United States supplied samples that represented acute and convalescent COVID-19. T cells, B-cell-depleted T cells, or PBMCs supplied cDNA or gDNA.

Profiled with immunoSEQ multiplex PCR; TCRdb holds only in-frame clones, not every one. The repertoire has a few hundred thousand clones, 87% of them found once; the top ten carry approximately 7.8%. From germline, CDR1 is MDHEN and CDR2 SYDVKM. V shed 7 bases, J shed 5 bases, and the junction held 9 bases outside the gene matches. CDR3 length: 14 residues. This sequence was found in a woman between 50 and 59 years old who had recovered from COVID-19. The sequencing sample was made of peripheral blood. The genes are TRBV28 and TRBJ2-3; 7 nucleotides line up with TRBD1. The CDR3 here is CASKTGSQGDTQYF. The CDR3 nucleotides read TGTGCCAGCAAGACAGGGTCACAGGGAGATACGCAGTATTTT.